These 18 T cell receptor beta chains were all obtained from the same sample, sequenced in a study of cytomegalovirus exposure and HLA in healthy donors. PCR used 60 Vbeta primers and 13 Jbeta primers. Libraries were prepared by immunoSEQ multiplex PCR; TCRdb keeps only in-frame clonotypes and omits some of them. The sample has some 140,000 clones, approximately 80% seen once. Sample: PBMCs. These receptors were taken from a young man in good health and CMV-seronegative.

This clone was observed once. The chain employs TRBV6-5 and TRBJ2-1; TRBD2 agrees at 8 bases. CDR3 length: 16 residues. CDR1 is MNHEY, CDR2 SVGAGI, per germline. V shed 4 bases and J 8 bases; nucleotides not matched to a gene: 13. CDR3 residues: CASSLYSGADSDEQFF. DNA of the CDR3: TGTGCCAGCAGTTTATATAGCGGGGCGGATTCGGATGAGCAGTTCTTC.

V is TRBV6-1 and J is TRBJ2-7, with 13 bases matching TRBD2. Germline loops: CDR1 MNHNS, CDR2 SASEGT. V trimming: 3 bases; J trimming: 2 bases; junction bases outside the gene matches: 4. The CDR3 runs 16 residues. This CDR3 is CASSDPGLAGTYEQYF. The CDR3 DNA reads TGTGCCAGCAGTGATCCGGGACTAGCGGGGACCTACGAGCAGTACTTC.

This chain joins TRBV11-2 and TRBJ2-1, with 9 bases matching TRBD2. The V gene end was trimmed by 2 bases and the J gene end by 8 bases; junction bases not matched to a gene: 4. Germline CDR1 SGHAT, CDR2 FQNNGV. The CDR3 has 14 residues. CDR3 bases: TGTGCCAGCAGCTTACTAGCGGGACGGGATGAGCAGTTCTTC. Encoded protein: CASSLLAGRDEQFF.

The chain combines TRBV9 with TRBJ1-2, with D tentatively TRBD1 (5 bases). This CDR3 is 15 amino acids long. Germline V gene data show CDR1 as SGDLS and CDR2 as YYNGEE. Trimming pared 2 bases from V and 4 bases from J, leaving 15 bases between. The CDR3 bases are TGTGCCAGCAGCGTGGGGGGGGGTAATAGCTATGGCTACACCTTC. It yields the protein CASSVGGGNSYGYTF.

The gene calls are TRBV19 and TRBJ1-2; 9 bases align to TRBD1. CDR1 and CDR2 (germline): LNHDA, SQIVND (reference sequence). Trimming removed 7 bases from V and 8 bases from J; junction bases left unmatched: 14. The CDR3 is 15 residues long. CDR3 loop: CASISTDRGRQGYTF. In DNA form, the CDR3 reads TGTGCCAGTATTTCCACGGACAGGGGCCGACAGGGCTACACCTTC.

The CDR3 sequence is CATNRNREETQYF. DNA for the CDR3: TGTGCCACTAATAGAAACAGGGAAGAGACCCAGTACTTC. J is TRBJ2-5 and V is TRBV19; D possibly corresponds to TRBD1 (6 bases). The CDR3 covers 13 residues. Germline V lookup: CDR1 LNHDA, CDR2 SQIVND (reference sequence). V dropped 10 bases and J dropped 3 bases, with 15 bases sitting between them.

The rearrangement links TRBV5-1 to TRBJ2-3; unclear D gene. Germline loops: CDR1 SGHRS, CDR2 YFSETQ. V was pared by 2 bases and J by 0 bases, with 13 bases between. The CDR3 covers 16 residues. The DNA for the CDR3 is TGCGCCAGCAGCTTACCTATTGAAGCTAGCACAGATACGCAGTATTTT. It encodes CASSLPIEASTDTQYF.

The chain employs TRBV5-6 and TRBJ2-2; TRBD2 might be the D (5 bases). The CDR3 covers 17 residues. CDR1 and CDR2 (germline): SGHDT, YYEEEE. Between the trimmed V and J ends, which lost 1 base and 5 bases, there was a span of 18 bases. CDR3 amino acids: CASSLPLLDKETGELFF. In DNA, the CDR3 is TGTGCCAGCAGCTTGCCCTTACTAGATAAGGAAACCGGGGAGCTGTTTTTT. Together with reference TRBV5-6 and TRBJ2-2, the CDR3 gives the full variable domain: DAGVTQSPTHLIKTRGQQVTLRCSPKSGHDTVSWYQQALGQGPQFIFQYYEEEERQRGNFPDRFSGHQFPNYSSELNVNALLLGDSALYLCASSLPLLDKETGELFFGEGSRLTVL.

This chain connects TRBV7-6 to TRBJ2-7; D gene unclear. Between the trimmed V and J ends, which lost 3 bases and 5 bases, there was a span of 14 bases. The CDR3 is made up of 14 amino acids. Germline assignment: CDR1 SGHVS and CDR2 FNYEAQ. The CDR3 bases are TGTGCCAGCAGCTTGAGTCTCACCCCCCACGAGCAGTACTTC. As protein: CASSLSLTPHEQYF.

CDR3 coding DNA: TGTGCCAGCAGCTTGTGGCGGGAGGGAGAAGAGCAGTTCTTC. Encoded protein: CASSLWREGEEQFF. V is TRBV5-4 and J is TRBJ2-1; 9 bases line up with TRBD2. This CDR3 is built from 14 residues. Germline V gene sequence: CDR1 SGHNT, CDR2 YYREEE (reference sequence). The junction had 6 bases not matched to a gene; V was cut back by 1 base and J by 10 bases.

V is TRBV5-4 and J is TRBJ1-2; 7 nucleotides agree with TRBD1. V was pared by 2 bases and J by 7 bases, with 11 bases of the junction left unmatched. Germline CDR1 reads SGHNT; CDR2 reads YYREEE (reference sequence). The CDR3 has 15 amino acids. The CDR3 spells CASSLQGGSGPGYTF. Here the CDR3 DNA reads TGTGCCAGCAGCTTACAAGGGGGCAGTGGTCCTGGCTACACCTTC.

V is TRBV7-9 and J is TRBJ2-3; D may be TRBD1 (7 bases). Germline-derived CDR1 and CDR2 are SEHNR and FQNEAQ (reference sequence). The CDR3 contains 11 residues. Here the CDR3 DNA reads TGTTCTCAGGGGGGTCGAGATACGCAGTATTTT. Its translation is CSQGGRDTQYF.

This clone was counted once. The chain employs TRBV10-3 and TRBJ2-7; 8 nucleotides line up with TRBD2. The CDR3 loop spans 13 amino acids. The trim removed 7 bases at V and 3 bases at J, leaving 5 bases unmatched. The germline gives CDR1 ENHRY, CDR2 SYGVKD. CDR3 protein: CAITREAYYEQYF. CDR3 DNA sequence: TGTGCCATCACGCGGGAGGCCTACTACGAGCAGTACTTC.

This chain connects TRBV18 to TRBJ1-5, with 8 bases aligning to TRBD1. Germline V gene sequence: CDR1 KGHSH, CDR2 LQKENI. CDR3 length equals 16 residues. V was clipped by 2 bases and J by 3 bases; unmatched bases: 6. CDR3 coding DNA: TGTGCCAGCTCACCAAAGACAGGGGTGGTCAATCAGCCCCAGCATTTT. Protein product: CASSPKTGVVNQPQHF.

J is TRBJ2-5 and V is TRBV9, with TRBD2 matching over 8 bases. The trim removed 0 bases at V and 6 bases at J, leaving 7 bases unmatched. The CDR3 totals 15 residues. CDR1 and CDR2 (germline): SGDLS, YYNGEE. The CDR3 nucleotides read TGTGCCAGCAGCGTAGCGGGGGGGAGTGTGAAGACCCAGTACTTC. Translated, it gives CASSVAGGSVKTQYF. The full variable domain, rest sourced from reference TRBV9 and TRBJ2-5, is DSGVTQTPKHLITATGQRVTLRCSPRSGDLSVYWYQQSLDQGLQFLIQYYNGEERAKGNILERFSAQQFPDLHSELNLSSLELGDSALYFCASSVAGGSVKTQYFGPGTRLLVL.

J is TRBJ2-7 and V is TRBV6-6; D is perhaps TRBD2 (6 bases). CDR3 length: 13 residues. V shed 7 bases and J shed 2 bases, with 12 bases lying between them. Germline V lookup: CDR1 MNHNY, CDR2 SVGAGI (reference sequence). This chain's CDR3 is CASMEGPPYEQYF. The CDR3 DNA sequence: TGTGCCAGCATGGAGGGACCTCCCTACGAGCAGTACTTC.

The chain employs TRBV4-3 and TRBJ1-5, with D perhaps matching TRBD1 (5 bases). The CDR3 is made up of 15 amino acids. Germline V gene sequence: CDR1 LGHNA, CDR2 YSLEER. Trimming removed 4 bases at V and 0 bases at J, with 10 bases between. The CDR3 bases are TGCGCCAGCAGCCGACAGAGCAGTAGCAATCAGCCCCAGCATTTT. Its protein is CASSRQSSSNQPQHF.

The chain is built from TRBV30 and TRBJ2-2; D possibly corresponds to TRBD1 (6 bases). Germline CDR1 reads GTSNPN; CDR2 reads SVGIG (reference sequence). V gave up 1 base and J gave up 5 bases, with 8 bases separating them. This CDR3 spans 13 amino acids. This CDR3 reads CAWSEQGTGELFF. For the CDR3, the DNA is TGTGCCTGGAGTGAACAGGGAACCGGGGAGCTGTTTTTT.